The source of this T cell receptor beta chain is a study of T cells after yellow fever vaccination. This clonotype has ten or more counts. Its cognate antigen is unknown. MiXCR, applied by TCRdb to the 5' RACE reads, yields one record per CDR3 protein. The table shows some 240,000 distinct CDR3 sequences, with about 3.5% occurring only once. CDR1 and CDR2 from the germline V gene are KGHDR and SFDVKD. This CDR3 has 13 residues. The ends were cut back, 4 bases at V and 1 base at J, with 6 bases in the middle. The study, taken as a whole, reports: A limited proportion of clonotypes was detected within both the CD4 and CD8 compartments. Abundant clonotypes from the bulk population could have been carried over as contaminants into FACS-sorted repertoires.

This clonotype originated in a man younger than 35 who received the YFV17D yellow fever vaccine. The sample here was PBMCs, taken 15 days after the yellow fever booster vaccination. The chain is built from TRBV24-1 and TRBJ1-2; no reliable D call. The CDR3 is CATSDPFNYGYTF. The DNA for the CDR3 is TGTGCCACCAGTGACCCCTTTAACTATGGCTACACCTTC.